Detailed here is one T cell receptor (beta chain). The CDR3 is 13 residues long. The V end was cut by 7 bases, the J end by 1 base, with 10 bases between. The germline V gene has CDR1 WSHSY and CDR2 SAAADI. This entry is derived from a study of blood T cell repertoires in COVID-19. Study-wide background: The cDNA or gDNA used as material had been derived from T cells, B-cell-depleted T cells, or PBMCs.

TCRdb's table, derived via immunoSEQ multiplex PCR, lists solely in-frame clones and lacks some. This table holds approximately 250,000 clones, approximately 90% found once. Sequenced material: PBMCs or T cells enriched from blood (not recorded which). The chain recombines TRBV10-2 with TRBJ1-1; possible D gene TRBD1, 5 bases. The clonotype was recovered from a woman aged 40 to 49 with acute COVID-19. The chain's CDR3 is CASTSGGNTEAFF. CDR3 in DNA: TGCGCCAGCACGTCGGGGGGGAACACTGAAGCTTTCTTT.